This T cell receptor (beta chain) appears in the sequencing data of a study of cytomegalovirus exposure and HLA in healthy donors. The CDR3 contains 15 residues. Germline assignment: CDR1 MNHEY and CDR2 SMNVEV (reference sequence). V trimming: 6 bases; J trimming: 2 bases; junction bases outside the gene matches: 6. Concerning this clone: The antigen remains undetermined.

60 Vbeta and 13 Jbeta primers were used in PCR. Assay used: immunoSEQ multiplex PCR; TCRdb lists only in-frame clones, some missing. The table records 210,000 or so clones, approximately 79% of them present only once. The study, taken as a whole, reports: Several of the most significant clusters appeared linked to common viral pathogens, based on a later analysis. CMV serostatus was the sole immune exposure data available. By HLA locus, TCR association rates varied in a later analysis, with DRB1 showing the most and HLA-C the fewest.

Input material: PBMCs. The chain couples TRBV27 to TRBJ2-3; TRBD2 matches 9 bases. The clonotype was recovered from a girl aged 2-9 years in good health and CMV-seronegative. CDR3 sequence reads: CASRASGRSTDTQYF. Here the CDR3 DNA reads TGTGCCAGCAGGGCAAGCGGGAGGTCCACAGATACGCAGTATTTT.